This TCR beta chain was captured by sequencing in a study of neoadjuvant anti-PD-1 for oral cavity cancer (dated by TCRdb to the early 2020s). At the level of the whole study: Patients mostly received three to four biweekly doses of nivolumab at 3 mg/kg before curative-intent surgical resection. Patients without progression received a fourth nivolumab dose around day 43 and underwent definitive surgical resection on days 50-56. Under RECIST 1.1, a patient counted as a responder if showing complete response, partial response or stable disease, and as a non-responder if showing progression. The parent correlative cohort included 11 to 13 patients, with a roughly 34% response rate. What the authors observed across the whole study: After neoadjuvant nivolumab, T cell clonality (Gini index) in PBMCs was significantly higher in non-responders than in responders. TCR analyses included only a few patients per response group, and the authors called for larger cohorts for validation. Higher pretreatment blood Treg/Th17 ratios correlated with both higher pretreatment blood TCRbeta clonality and lower post-treatment tumor TCRbeta clonality.

The CDR3 measures 14 amino acids from cysteine to phenylalanine. Just the 42-base CDR3 DNA is kept, in frame starting at base 1. Per the germline V gene, MDHEN is the CDR1 and SYDVKM is the CDR2. V loses 3 bases of germline sequence and J loses 4 bases, and the interval between the two ends is 12 bases. This specimen's time point label, interpreted: after neoadjuvant nivolumab, at surgical resection. The patients had newly diagnosed stage II-IVA oral cavity squamous cell carcinoma and had not received any prior systemic or radiation treatment. The cohort consisted of patients with HPV-negative, locally advanced oral cavity squamous cell carcinoma. Peripheral blood mononuclear cells were analyzed directly, without maintenance or expansion in culture. The samples were obtained from a longitudinal correlative study of a single-arm phase II trial testing neoadjuvant nivolumab in oral cavity squamous cell carcinoma. Subject-matched pre- and post-treatment PBMCs and tumors from three responders and three non-responders underwent genomic DNA-based TCRbeta sequencing. Peripheral blood mononuclear cells were collected before nivolumab treatment and again after treatment, at the time of surgery. The Maxwell RSC DNA from Cells kit was used to extract genomic DNA from PBMCs.

PBMC libraries used mostly approximately 0.5 ug of input genomic DNA for deep sequencing, with six replicates per sample. TCRbeta libraries were prepared with the immunoSEQ hsTCRbeta kit according to the manufacturer's instructions. Sequencing of the completed libraries took place using an Illumina NovaSeq 6000 S4 flow cell after they had been pooled to around 3 nM. Regarding the original processing steps: The immunoSEQ Analyzer handled quality control and preprocessing of the raw data. The analysis was limited to productive rearrangements, and each clonotype was defined by a unique CDR3 amino acid sequence. Repertoire clonality was estimated as the Gini-Simpson index, which was calculated using the R package tcR. Student's t test was used to compare Gini indices, while Pearson correlation assessed associations with tumor size change. TCRdb retrieved this table from immuneACCESS and kept in-frame rearrangements only. Not all clones are present; in checked studies, unresolved V genes account for under half, and no reason is known for the remainder. That table is the source of V, J and clone size, and D and trimming were worked out from the DNA. The sample table holds about 9,500 clones, of which 55% to 75% were seen once. The ten largest clonotypes hold less than 5.5% of the sample.

Concerning this clone itself: Its antigen is currently not known. Base qualities are missing; no much larger clone stands one base away.

The rearrangement joined TRBV28 to TRBJ1-2; TRBD1 is a weak D gene call, 5 bases matching. The source was PBMCs, collected after nivolumab (anti-PD-1) treatment. This clonotype was sampled from a person aged 40 to 85 with oral cavity squamous cell carcinoma. The sequenced DNA: TGTGCCAGCAGTTTTTCGGGGGGGAGCTATGGCTACACCTTC. It is translated as CASSFSGGSYGYTF.